This T cell receptor (beta chain) was identified during a study of blood T cell repertoires in COVID-19 (TCRdb year 2020). Study-level background: Samples from collaborators originated in the United States, Italy and Spain and spanned both the acute and convalescent phases of COVID-19. The material from the prospective study consisted of cDNA or gDNA derived from T cells, B-cell-depleted T cells, or PBMCs. Subjects who had been exposed to COVID-19, were actively infected with it, or had recovered from it provided the deeply sampled blood TCRbeta repertoires that made up the dataset. The repertoires were released in a freely available public database intended as a resource for research on the immune response to SARS-CoV-2. Samples were obtained from the ongoing ImmuneRACE study (first 160 participants) and from over 1,000 subjects provided by 6 global collaborators. Sample metadata almost always included a de-identified subject ID, COVID-19 status, age in years and sex. Where HLA class I and class II types were available, the types were taken from metadata supplied by the sample provider, not from assay-based typing.

TCRbeta CDR3 regions were amplified from genomic DNA using the immunoSEQ Assay, a bias-controlled multiplex PCR. The study's own analysis went as follows. The number of nucleated cells in each sample was estimated by amplification of reference gene primers within the assay. Sequence reads were collapsed and filtered to measure the absolute abundance of every unique TCRbeta CDR3 rearrangement. For each sample, productive Simpson clonality was calculated by taking the square root of Simpson's diversity index across productive rearrangements. Drawn from immuneACCESS, this table holds only the in-frame rearrangements with V and J called that TCRdb kept. Clones are partly lost; checked studies trace under half to an unresolved V gene and leave the rest unexplained. V, J and clone size reflect that table, while D and trimming were determined from the DNA. Counted in this sample were under 65,000 clones; around 92% of them appeared once. The ten largest clones add up to over 7.5% of the sample.

As concerns this clone: Its recognized antigen is unknown. No qualities accompany the bases; no much larger clone lies one base away.

From the germline V gene (reference sequence), CDR1 is SEHNR and CDR2 is FQNEAQ. There are 18 amino acids in the CDR3, from cysteine to phenylalanine inclusive. Only the CDR3 region is kept as DNA, spanning 54 bases read in frame from base 1. V is pared back by 1 base and J by 1 base, with 19 bases lying between the germline termini. The paper as a whole reports these results and caveats: The quantity of clinical and demographic metadata differed by source and by participant and was supplied without curation.

The collaborating institutions used their own protocols to collect whole blood in K2EDTA tubes. For TCRbeta analysis, collaborator samples were shipped as frozen whole blood, as isolated PBMCs, or as DNA extracted from either sample type. The rearranged segments are TRBV7-9 and TRBJ2-5, with a weak D call of TRBD2 (5 bases match). The origin of this receptor is a human donor in a cohort sampled during active COVID-19. The source material was peripheral blood. The sequence in DNA is TGTGCCAGCAGCTTAGTAGGCTGGACCATCGAGGGCCAAGAGACCCAGTACTTC. Its translation is CASSLVGWTIEGQETQYF.